A selection of T cell receptor beta chains follows, all from one sample in a study of blood T cell repertoires in COVID-19. Generated by immunoSEQ multiplex PCR, the TCRdb table keeps only in-frame clones and is missing some. The sample lists about 200,000 clones; roughly 84% were seen once. Sequencing was done on a sample of PBMCs or T cells enriched from blood (not recorded which). The receptors originated from a man aged 40-49 years who had recovered from COVID-19. The CDR3 runs from the conserved cysteine through the conserved F or W. The order of the fields is J gene, V gene, D gene, clone size, CDR3 DNA, CDR3 protein. The D gene is left open where the match is weak. Rows give clone size only sometimes, using once, few, many, or a class for an expanded clone.

J gene: TRBJ1-2; V gene: TRBV14; D gene: TRBD1; clone size: NA; CDR3 DNA: TGTGCCAGCAGACCAGGGGGCCTCTATGGCTACACCTTC; CDR3 protein: CASRPGGLYGYTF
J gene: TRBJ2-1; V gene: TRBV4-2; D gene: NA; clone size: NA; CDR3 DNA: TGTGCCAGCAGCCAAGATAGCGGCAGCAATGAGCAGTTCTTC; CDR3 protein: CASSQDSGSNEQFF
J gene: TRBJ2-1; V gene: TRBV10-3; D gene: TRBD2; clone size: once; CDR3 DNA: TGTGCCATCAGCCTACTAGCGGGGGGCAGTAATGAGCAGTTCTTC; CDR3 protein: CAISLLAGGSNEQFF
J gene: TRBJ1-2; V gene: TRBV4-2; D gene: TRBD1; clone size: NA; CDR3 DNA: TGTGCCAGCAGCCAAAAGGCGGACAGGGAAGACTATGGCTACACCTTC; CDR3 protein: CASSQKADREDYGYTF
J gene: TRBJ2-7; V gene: TRBV7-2; D gene: NA; clone size: NA; CDR3 DNA: TGTGCCAGCAGCCCCACATCCACCTACGAGCAGTACTTC; CDR3 protein: CASSPTSTYEQYF
J gene: TRBJ1-1; V gene: TRBV6-5; D gene: TRBD1; clone size: NA; CDR3 DNA: TGTGCCAGCAGTCGACCAGGGGGTGCAACTGAAGCTTTCTTT; CDR3 protein: CASSRPGGATEAFF
J gene: TRBJ2-7; V gene: TRBV11-2; D gene: TRBD1; clone size: few; CDR3 DNA: TGTGCCAGCAGCCCGGACAGGGATTATACGAAGCAGTACTTC; CDR3 protein: CASSPDRDYTKQYF
J gene: TRBJ2-3; V gene: TRBV5-5; D gene: TRBD2; clone size: once; CDR3 DNA: TGTGCCAGCAGCTTGGAGGTAGCGGGGGTATCGGATACGCAGTATTTT; CDR3 protein: CASSLEVAGVSDTQYF
J gene: TRBJ2-3; V gene: TRBV7-2; D gene: TRBD1; clone size: NA; CDR3 DNA: TGTGCCAGCAGCATGCTGGGACAGCTTGGGACAGATACGCAGTATTTT; CDR3 protein: CASSMLGQLGTDTQYF
J gene: TRBJ1-6; V gene: TRBV3-1/TRBV3-2; D gene: TRBD1; clone size: NA; CDR3 DNA: TGTGCCAGCAGCCGGACCGACAGGGATAATTCACCCCTCCACTTT; CDR3 protein: CASSRTDRDNSPLHF
J gene: TRBJ2-5; V gene: TRBV6-2/TRBV6-3; D gene: TRBD2; clone size: once; CDR3 DNA: TGTGCCAGCAGCCCCGGGGGAGCGGGGGGACAAGAGACCCAATACTTC; CDR3 protein: CASSPGGAGGQETQYF
J gene: TRBJ2-7; V gene: TRBV7-9; D gene: TRBD2; clone size: once; CDR3 DNA: TGTGCCAGCAGCCCCGCATTAGCGGGGATGGACTACGAGCAGTACTTC; CDR3 protein: CASSPALAGMDYEQYF
J gene: TRBJ1-5; V gene: TRBV6-5; D gene: NA; clone size: NA; CDR3 DNA: TGTGCCAGCAGTTACCGGCGGGTTGGTCAGCCCCAGCATTTT; CDR3 protein: CASSYRRVGQPQHF
J gene: TRBJ1-2; V gene: TRBV6-5; D gene: NA; clone size: NA; CDR3 DNA: TGTGCCAGCAGTTACTTCAGGGCGGATGGCTACACCTTC; CDR3 protein: CASSYFRADGYTF
J gene: TRBJ1-2; V gene: TRBV4-3; D gene: TRBD1; clone size: NA; CDR3 DNA: TGCGCCAGCAGCCAGTCCGGGACAGGGGGCATCTATGGCTACACCTTC; CDR3 protein: CASSQSGTGGIYGYTF
J gene: TRBJ2-3; V gene: TRBV19; D gene: NA; clone size: NA; CDR3 DNA: TGTGCCAGTAGTATTGCGGGATATACGCAGTATTTT; CDR3 protein: CASSIAGYTQYF
J gene: TRBJ2-3; V gene: TRBV10-3; D gene: TRBD2; clone size: NA; CDR3 DNA: TGTGCCATCAGTGGTAGCAGCGGGGGACCAACAGATACGCAGTATTTT; CDR3 protein: CAISGSSGGPTDTQYF
J gene: TRBJ2-7; V gene: TRBV7-3; D gene: NA; clone size: once; CDR3 DNA: TGTGCCAGCAGCTTAACGGCAGGCGATACCTACGAGCAGTACTTC; CDR3 protein: CASSLTAGDTYEQYF
J gene: TRBJ2-3; V gene: TRBV7-3; D gene: NA; clone size: NA; CDR3 DNA: TGTGCCAGCAGCTTAATCAGGGGAGGCACAGATACGCAGTATTTT; CDR3 protein: CASSLIRGGTDTQYF
J gene: TRBJ2-3; V gene: TRBV2; D gene: NA; clone size: NA; CDR3 DNA: TGTGCCAGCAGTGCCACTAGACGCACAGATACGCAGTATTTT; CDR3 protein: CASSATRRTDTQYF
J gene: TRBJ2-7; V gene: TRBV5-1; D gene: TRBD2; clone size: NA; CDR3 DNA: TGCGCCAGCACCCCGCGGGAGGCAGGTTTTTACGAGCAGTACTTC; CDR3 protein: CASTPREAGFYEQYF
J gene: TRBJ1-4; V gene: TRBV5-1; D gene: NA; clone size: NA; CDR3 DNA: TGCGCCAGCAGCTTGTCTCTGTCCCGTGAAAAACTGTTTTTT; CDR3 protein: CASSLSLSREKLFF
J gene: TRBJ2-2; V gene: TRBV7-8; D gene: NA; clone size: NA; CDR3 DNA: TGTGCCAGCAGCTTAGAGGCGTGGCAGGGAGGCTCCGGGGAGCTGTTTTTT; CDR3 protein: CASSLEAWQGGSGELFF
J gene: TRBJ1-2; V gene: TRBV20-1; D gene: NA; clone size: NA; CDR3 DNA: TGCAGTGCTAGTCTAACGTCCAGGGGTGTCTATGGCTACACCTTC; CDR3 protein: CSASLTSRGVYGYTF
J gene: TRBJ1-6; V gene: TRBV5-1; D gene: TRBD1; clone size: NA; CDR3 DNA: TGCGCCAGCAGCTTCGGACAGGGACGGTATAATTCACCCCTCCACTTT; CDR3 protein: CASSFGQGRYNSPLHF
J gene: TRBJ1-6; V gene: TRBV28; D gene: NA; clone size: few; CDR3 DNA: TGTGCCAGCAGTTCCGGGGGAGGAGGATCACCCCTCCACTTT; CDR3 protein: CASSSGGGGSPLHF
J gene: TRBJ2-1; V gene: TRBV28; D gene: TRBD1; clone size: once; CDR3 DNA: TGTGCCATCGATTGGGCACCGGGACAGCCAGGGAATGAGCAGTTCTTC; CDR3 protein: CAIDWAPGQPGNEQFF
J gene: TRBJ1-1; V gene: TRBV7-2; D gene: TRBD1; clone size: NA; CDR3 DNA: TGTGCCAGCAGCCGGGAGGGGGCCCTAAGGGCTTTCTTT; CDR3 protein: CASSREGALRAFF
J gene: TRBJ1-1; V gene: TRBV4-1; D gene: NA; clone size: NA; CDR3 DNA: TGCGCCAGCAGCCCGTCGGTGCGATCTGAAGCTTTCTTT; CDR3 protein: CASSPSVRSEAFF
J gene: TRBJ2-7; V gene: TRBV29-1; D gene: NA; clone size: NA; CDR3 DNA: TGCAGCGTTCCAGCCTCAGGGGGACTGGGCTACGAGCAGTACTTC; CDR3 protein: CSVPASGGLGYEQYF
J gene: TRBJ1-4; V gene: TRBV6-5; D gene: NA; clone size: NA; CDR3 DNA: TGTGCCAGCAGTTACGCTGGGAGTAAAAAACTGTTTTTT; CDR3 protein: CASSYAGSKKLFF
J gene: TRBJ1-2; V gene: TRBV12-3/TRBV12-4; D gene: NA; clone size: once; CDR3 DNA: TGTGCCAGCAGGCAGGGGCTTTATGGCTACACCTTC; CDR3 protein: CASRQGLYGYTF
J gene: TRBJ1-1; V gene: TRBV5-4; D gene: NA; clone size: once; CDR3 DNA: TGTGCCAGCAGCCTGGTAGGGGCCGGAACGATGAACACTGAAGCTTTCTTT; CDR3 protein: CASSLVGAGTMNTEAFF
J gene: TRBJ1-1; V gene: TRBV21-1; D gene: NA; clone size: NA; CDR3 DNA: TGTGCCAGCAGCAAAGGGGGCCGGACAGGGGGCGAGACTGAAGCTTTCTTT; CDR3 protein: CASSKGGRTGGETEAFF
J gene: TRBJ2-3; V gene: TRBV4-1; D gene: TRBD2; clone size: NA; CDR3 DNA: TGCGCCAGCAGCCAAGATCGGGCTAGCGGGAAAACTAGCACAGATACGCAGTATTTT; CDR3 protein: CASSQDRASGKTSTDTQYF
J gene: TRBJ2-1; V gene: TRBV2; D gene: TRBD1; clone size: once; CDR3 DNA: TGTGCCAGCAGTGGGACAGGGGGGAATGAGCAGTTCTTC; CDR3 protein: CASSGTGGNEQFF
J gene: TRBJ1-4; V gene: TRBV2; D gene: NA; clone size: once; CDR3 DNA: TGTGCCAGCAGTGAACGAGCTCGTAATGAAAAACTGTTTTTT; CDR3 protein: CASSERARNEKLFF
J gene: TRBJ2-4; V gene: TRBV7-9; D gene: TRBD1; clone size: NA; CDR3 DNA: TGTGCCAGCAGCTCAATAGCCGGGGACAGACTAAACATTCAGTACTTC; CDR3 protein: CASSSIAGDRLNIQYF
J gene: TRBJ2-7; V gene: TRBV10-3; D gene: TRBD2; clone size: NA; CDR3 DNA: TGTGCCATCAGGGGAGAGCGGGGAGCGACCTACGAGCAGTACTTC; CDR3 protein: CAIRGERGATYEQYF
J gene: TRBJ1-2; V gene: TRBV7-2; D gene: TRBD1; clone size: NA; CDR3 DNA: TGTGCCAGCAGCCCCTACACAGGGGCGGCCGTTAGTTACACCTTC; CDR3 protein: CASSPYTGAAVSYTF
J gene: TRBJ2-1; V gene: TRBV9; D gene: TRBD1; clone size: NA; CDR3 DNA: TGTGCCAGCACCGTAGAGGGACAGGGGTACAATGAGCAGTTCTTC; CDR3 protein: CASTVEGQGYNEQFF
J gene: TRBJ1-4; V gene: TRBV5-4; D gene: NA; clone size: NA; CDR3 DNA: TGTGCCAGCAGCTTCGCCGGGGCAACTAATGAAAAACTGTTTTTT; CDR3 protein: CASSFAGATNEKLFF
J gene: TRBJ1-5; V gene: TRBV30; D gene: TRBD1; clone size: NA; CDR3 DNA: TGTGCCTGGAGTGTAGCGGGACAGGGCAATCAGCCCCAGCATTTT; CDR3 protein: CAWSVAGQGNQPQHF
J gene: TRBJ2-7; V gene: TRBV21-1; D gene: NA; clone size: NA; CDR3 DNA: TGTGCCAGCAGCAAAGAGGCGGCCGAACGGGGCGAGCAGTACTTC; CDR3 protein: CASSKEAAERGEQYF
J gene: TRBJ2-1; V gene: TRBV10-3; D gene: NA; clone size: once; CDR3 DNA: TGTGCCATCAGTGAAGTAGGGGGATCACCCTCCTACAATGAGCAGTTCTTC; CDR3 protein: CAISEVGGSPSYNEQFF
J gene: TRBJ2-5; V gene: TRBV11-1; D gene: TRBD2; clone size: NA; CDR3 DNA: TGTGCCAGCAGTTATAGCGGGGGGGCCCGTGAGACCCAGTACTTC; CDR3 protein: CASSYSGGARETQYF
J gene: TRBJ2-2; V gene: TRBV3-1/TRBV3-2; D gene: NA; clone size: NA; CDR3 DNA: TGTGCCAGCAGCCTCAGGACTGTCCCCGGGGAGCTGTTTTTT; CDR3 protein: CASSLRTVPGELFF
J gene: TRBJ1-3; V gene: TRBV18; D gene: NA; clone size: NA; CDR3 DNA: TGTGCCAGCTCACCAACGGGAGTATTAGATGGATCCGGAAACACCATATATTTT; CDR3 protein: CASSPTGVLDGSGNTIYF
J gene: TRBJ2-3; V gene: TRBV18; D gene: NA; clone size: NA; CDR3 DNA: TGTGCCAGCTCCCCGGTAACAGATACGCAGTATTTT; CDR3 protein: CASSPVTDTQYF